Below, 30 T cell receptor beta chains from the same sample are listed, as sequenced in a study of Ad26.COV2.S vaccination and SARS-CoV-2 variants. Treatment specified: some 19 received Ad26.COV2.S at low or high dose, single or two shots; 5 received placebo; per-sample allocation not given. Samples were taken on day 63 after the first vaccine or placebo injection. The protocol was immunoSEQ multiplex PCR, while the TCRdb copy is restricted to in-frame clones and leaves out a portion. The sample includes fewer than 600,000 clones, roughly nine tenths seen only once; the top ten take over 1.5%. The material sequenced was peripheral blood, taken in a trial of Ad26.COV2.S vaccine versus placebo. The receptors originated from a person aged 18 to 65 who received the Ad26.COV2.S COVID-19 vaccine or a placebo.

This chain's CDR3 is CASSIRTGLQPQHF. CDR3 DNA sequence: TGTGCCAGTAGTATACGGACAGGGCTTCAGCCCCAGCATTTT. The chain has TRBV19 and TRBJ1-5, with 8 positions matching TRBD1. The germline CDR1 and CDR2 sequences are LNHDA and SQIVND (reference sequence). The V segment lost 2 bases and the J segment 6 bases; nucleotides outside the gene matches: 3. This CDR3 comprises 14 residues.

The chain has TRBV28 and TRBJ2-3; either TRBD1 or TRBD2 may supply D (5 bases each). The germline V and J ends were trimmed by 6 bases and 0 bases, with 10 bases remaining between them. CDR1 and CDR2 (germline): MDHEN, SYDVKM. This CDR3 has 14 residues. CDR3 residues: CASRPWGSTDTQYF. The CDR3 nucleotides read TGTGCCAGCAGACCTTGGGGGAGCACAGATACGCAGTATTTT.

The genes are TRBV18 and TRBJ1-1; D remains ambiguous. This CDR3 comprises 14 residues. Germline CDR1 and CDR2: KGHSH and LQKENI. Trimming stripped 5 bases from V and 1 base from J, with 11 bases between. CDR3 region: CASSSKARNTEAFF. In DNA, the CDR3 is TGTGCCAGCTCATCGAAGGCCAGGAACACTGAAGCTTTCTTT.

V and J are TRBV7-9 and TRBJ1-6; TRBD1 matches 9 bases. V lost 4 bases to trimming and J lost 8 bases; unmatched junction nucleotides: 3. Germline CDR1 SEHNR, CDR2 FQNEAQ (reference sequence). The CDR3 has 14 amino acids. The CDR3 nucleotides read TGTGCCAGCAGCTGGGGACAGGGCTATTCACCCCTCCACTTT. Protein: CASSWGQGYSPLHF.

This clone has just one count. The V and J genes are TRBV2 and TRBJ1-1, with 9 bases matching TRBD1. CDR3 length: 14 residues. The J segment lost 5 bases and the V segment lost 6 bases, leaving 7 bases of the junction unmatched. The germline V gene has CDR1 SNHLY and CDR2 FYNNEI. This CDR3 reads CASSMTGGQTEAFF. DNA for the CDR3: TGTGCCAGCAGCATGACAGGGGGTCAAACTGAAGCTTTCTTT.

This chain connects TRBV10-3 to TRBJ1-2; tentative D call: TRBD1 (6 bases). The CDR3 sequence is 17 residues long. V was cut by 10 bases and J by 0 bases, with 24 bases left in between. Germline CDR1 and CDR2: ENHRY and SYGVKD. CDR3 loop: CATKNVTGTQANYGYTF. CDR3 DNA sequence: TGTGCCACCAAGAATGTCACCGGGACACAAGCTAACTATGGCTACACCTTC.

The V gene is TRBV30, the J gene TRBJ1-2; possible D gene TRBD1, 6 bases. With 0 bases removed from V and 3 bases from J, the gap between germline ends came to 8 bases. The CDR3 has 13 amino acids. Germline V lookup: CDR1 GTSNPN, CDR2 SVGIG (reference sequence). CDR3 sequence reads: CAWSVDRDYGYTF. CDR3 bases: TGTGCCTGGAGTGTGGACAGAGACTATGGCTACACCTTC.

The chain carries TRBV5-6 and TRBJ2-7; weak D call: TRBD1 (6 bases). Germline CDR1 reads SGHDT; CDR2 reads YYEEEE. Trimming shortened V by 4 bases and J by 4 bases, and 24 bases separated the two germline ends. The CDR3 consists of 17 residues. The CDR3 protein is CASSTTLRDQGKYEQYF. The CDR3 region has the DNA TGTGCCAGCAGCACGACCCTCCGGGACCAGGGGAAATACGAGCAGTACTTC.

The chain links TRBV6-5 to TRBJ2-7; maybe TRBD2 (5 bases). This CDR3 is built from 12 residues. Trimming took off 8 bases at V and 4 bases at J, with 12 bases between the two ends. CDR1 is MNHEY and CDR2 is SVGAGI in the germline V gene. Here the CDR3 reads CASVDSLYEQYF. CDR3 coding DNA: TGTGCCAGCGTGGACTCTCTTTACGAGCAGTACTTC.

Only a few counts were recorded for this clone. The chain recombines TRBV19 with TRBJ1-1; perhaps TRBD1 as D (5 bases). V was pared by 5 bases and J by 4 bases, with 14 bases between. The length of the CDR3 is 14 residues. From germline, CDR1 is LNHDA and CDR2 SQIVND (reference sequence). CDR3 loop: CASSLRQGTTEAFF. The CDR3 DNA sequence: TGTGCCAGTAGTCTCCGGCAGGGTACCACTGAAGCTTTCTTT.

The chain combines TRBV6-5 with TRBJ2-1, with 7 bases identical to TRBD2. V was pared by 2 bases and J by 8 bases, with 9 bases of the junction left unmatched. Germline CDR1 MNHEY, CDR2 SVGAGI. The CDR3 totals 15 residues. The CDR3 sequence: CASSYLSRETYEQFF. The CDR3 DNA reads TGTGCCAGCAGTTACCTTTCGCGGGAGACCTATGAGCAGTTCTTC.

In nucleotides, the CDR3 is TGTGCCAGCAGTGTTCAGGGGTCCACTGAAGCTTTCTTT. This encodes CASSVQGSTEAFF. The chain has TRBV2 and TRBJ1-1; D possibly corresponds to TRBD1 (6 bases). CDR3 length: 13 amino acids. With 4 bases removed from V and 4 bases from J, the gap between germline ends came to 10 bases. Germline V gene sequence: CDR1 SNHLY, CDR2 FYNNEI.

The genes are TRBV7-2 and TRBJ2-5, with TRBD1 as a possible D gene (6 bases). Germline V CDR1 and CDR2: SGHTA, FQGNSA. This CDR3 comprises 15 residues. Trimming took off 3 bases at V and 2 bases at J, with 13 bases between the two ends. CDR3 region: CASSFFTGPQETQYF. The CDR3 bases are TGTGCCAGCAGCTTCTTTACAGGGCCGCAAGAGACCCAGTACTTC.

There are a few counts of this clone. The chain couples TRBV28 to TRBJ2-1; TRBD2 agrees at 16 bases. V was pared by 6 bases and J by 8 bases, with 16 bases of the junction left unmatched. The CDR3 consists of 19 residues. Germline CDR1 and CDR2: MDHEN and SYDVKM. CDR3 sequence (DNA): TGTGCCAGCAGGGTGCGCCCCGGGACTAGCGGGAGGGCCTCTTATGAGCAGTTCTTC. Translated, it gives CASRVRPGTSGRASYEQFF.

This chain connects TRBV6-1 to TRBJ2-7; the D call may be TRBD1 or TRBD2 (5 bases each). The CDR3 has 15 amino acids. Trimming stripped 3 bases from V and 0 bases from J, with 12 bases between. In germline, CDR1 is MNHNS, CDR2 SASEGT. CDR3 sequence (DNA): TGTGCCAGCAGTGACCTAGGGACGAGCTCCTACGAGCAGTACTTC. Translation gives CASSDLGTSSYEQYF.

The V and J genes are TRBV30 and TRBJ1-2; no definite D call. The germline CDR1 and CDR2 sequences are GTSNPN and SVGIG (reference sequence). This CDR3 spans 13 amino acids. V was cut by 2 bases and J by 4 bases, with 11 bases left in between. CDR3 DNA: TGTGCCTGGAGTCATACATTATCCTATGGCTACACCTTC. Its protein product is CAWSHTLSYGYTF.

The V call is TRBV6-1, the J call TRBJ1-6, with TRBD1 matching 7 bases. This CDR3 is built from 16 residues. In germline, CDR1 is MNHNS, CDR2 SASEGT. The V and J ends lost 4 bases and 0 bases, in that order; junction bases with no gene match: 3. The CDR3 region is CASSGAGGSYNSPLHF. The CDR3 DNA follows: TGTGCCAGCAGTGGGGCAGGGGGCTCCTATAATTCACCCCTCCACTTT.

The CDR3 DNA reads as TGTGCCAGCAGTGGCAACATGAACACTGAAGCTTTCTTT. Its protein is CASSGNMNTEAFF. The chain links TRBV2 to TRBJ1-1; D call uncertain. V was pared by 4 bases and J by 0 bases, with 6 bases between. The CDR3 is 13 amino acids. Germline V gene data show CDR1 as SNHLY and CDR2 as FYNNEI. The complete variable domain, with remaining parts taken from reference TRBV2 and TRBJ1-1, reads EPEVTQTPSHQVTQMGQEVILRCVPISNHLYFYWYRQILGQKVEFLVSFYNNEISEKSEIFDDQFSVERPDGSNFTLKIRSTKLEDSAMYFCASSGNMNTEAFFGQGTRLTVV.

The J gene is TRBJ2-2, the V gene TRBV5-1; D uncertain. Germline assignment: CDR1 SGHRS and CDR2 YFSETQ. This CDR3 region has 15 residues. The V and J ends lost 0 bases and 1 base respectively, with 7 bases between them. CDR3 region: CASSLAWGNTGELFF. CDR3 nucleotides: TGCGCCAGCAGCTTGGCCTGGGGGAACACCGGGGAGCTGTTTTTT. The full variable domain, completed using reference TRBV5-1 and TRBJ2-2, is KAGVTQTPRYLIKTRGQQVTLSCSPISGHRSVSWYQQTPGQGLQFLFEYFSETQRNKGNFPGRFSGRQFSNSRSEMNVSTLELGDSALYLCASSLAWGNTGELFFGEGSRLTVL.

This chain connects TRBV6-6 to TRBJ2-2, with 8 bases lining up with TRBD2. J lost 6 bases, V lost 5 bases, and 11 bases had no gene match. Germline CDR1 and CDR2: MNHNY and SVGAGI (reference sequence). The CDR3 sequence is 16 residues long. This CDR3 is CASSGPSAGASGELFF. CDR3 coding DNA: TGTGCCAGCAGTGGCCCTTCAGCGGGAGCATCCGGGGAGCTGTTTTTT.

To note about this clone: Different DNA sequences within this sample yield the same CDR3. The CDR3 DNA reads TGTGCCAGCAGTTATTCCGGGACGGGGGGCTACGAGCAGTACTTC. Its protein is CASSYSGTGGYEQYF. The J gene is TRBJ2-7, the V gene TRBV6-5, with TRBD2 matching over 7 bases. In germline, CDR1 is MNHEY, CDR2 SVGAGI. The CDR3 is 15 residues long. Germline trimming cut 3 bases from V and 3 bases from J; bases unmatched to any gene: 8.

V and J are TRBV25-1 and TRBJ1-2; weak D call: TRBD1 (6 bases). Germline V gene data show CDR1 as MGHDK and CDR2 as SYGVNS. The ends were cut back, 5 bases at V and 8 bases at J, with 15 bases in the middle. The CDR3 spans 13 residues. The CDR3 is CASSNTGRGGYTF. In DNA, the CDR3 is TGTGCCAGCAGTAATACAGGGCGCGGCGGCTACACCTTC.

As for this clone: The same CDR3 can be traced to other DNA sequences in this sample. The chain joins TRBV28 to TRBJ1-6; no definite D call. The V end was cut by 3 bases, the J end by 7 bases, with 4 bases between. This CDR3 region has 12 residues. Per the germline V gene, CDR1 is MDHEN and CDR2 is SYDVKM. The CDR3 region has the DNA TGTGCCAGCAGTTTCCGAAATTCACCCCTCCACTTT. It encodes CASSFRNSPLHF.

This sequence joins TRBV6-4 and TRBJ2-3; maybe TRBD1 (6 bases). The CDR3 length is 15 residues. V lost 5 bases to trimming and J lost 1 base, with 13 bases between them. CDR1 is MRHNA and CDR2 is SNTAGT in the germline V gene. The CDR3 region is CASSKQGIGTDTQYF. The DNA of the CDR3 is TGTGCCAGCAGTAAACAGGGTATCGGCACAGATACGCAGTATTTT.

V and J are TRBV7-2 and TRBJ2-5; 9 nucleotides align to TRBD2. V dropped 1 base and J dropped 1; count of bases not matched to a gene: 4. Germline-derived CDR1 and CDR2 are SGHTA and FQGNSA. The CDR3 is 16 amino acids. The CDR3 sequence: CASSLGLAGSQETQYF. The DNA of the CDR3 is TGTGCCAGCAGCTTAGGTCTAGCGGGGAGCCAAGAGACCCAGTACTTC.

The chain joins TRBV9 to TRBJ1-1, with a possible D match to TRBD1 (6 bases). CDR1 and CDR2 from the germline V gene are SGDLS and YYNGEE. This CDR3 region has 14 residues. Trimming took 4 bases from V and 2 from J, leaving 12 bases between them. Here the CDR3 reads CASSPSTGNTEAFF. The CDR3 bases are TGTGCCAGCAGCCCATCGACAGGAAACACTGAAGCTTTCTTT.

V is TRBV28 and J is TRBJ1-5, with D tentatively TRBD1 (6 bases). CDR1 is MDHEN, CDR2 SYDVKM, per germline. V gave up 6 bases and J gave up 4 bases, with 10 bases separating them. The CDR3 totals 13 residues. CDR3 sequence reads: CASRTTGNQPQHF. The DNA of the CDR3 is TGTGCCAGCAGGACCACAGGGAATCAGCCCCAGCATTTT.

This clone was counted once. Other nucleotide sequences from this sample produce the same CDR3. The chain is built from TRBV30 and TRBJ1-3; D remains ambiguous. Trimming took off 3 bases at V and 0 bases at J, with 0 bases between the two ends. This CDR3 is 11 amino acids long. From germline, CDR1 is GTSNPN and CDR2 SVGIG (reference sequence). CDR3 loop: CAWSSGNTIYF. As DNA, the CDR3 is TGTGCCTGGAGCTCTGGAAACACCATATATTTT.

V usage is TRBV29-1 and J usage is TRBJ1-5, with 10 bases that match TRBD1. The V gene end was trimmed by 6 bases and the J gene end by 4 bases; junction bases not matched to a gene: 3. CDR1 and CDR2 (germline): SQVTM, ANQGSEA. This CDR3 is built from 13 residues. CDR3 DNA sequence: TGCAGCGTGAGACAGGGGGCGAATCAGCCCCAGCATTTT. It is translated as CSVRQGANQPQHF.

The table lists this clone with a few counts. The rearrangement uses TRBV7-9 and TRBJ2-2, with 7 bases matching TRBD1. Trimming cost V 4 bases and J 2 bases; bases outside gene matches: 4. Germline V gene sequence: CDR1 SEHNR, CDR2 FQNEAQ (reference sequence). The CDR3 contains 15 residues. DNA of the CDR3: TGTGCCAGCAGCTCCCGGGACAGAAACACCGGGGAGCTGTTTTTT. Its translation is CASSSRDRNTGELFF.